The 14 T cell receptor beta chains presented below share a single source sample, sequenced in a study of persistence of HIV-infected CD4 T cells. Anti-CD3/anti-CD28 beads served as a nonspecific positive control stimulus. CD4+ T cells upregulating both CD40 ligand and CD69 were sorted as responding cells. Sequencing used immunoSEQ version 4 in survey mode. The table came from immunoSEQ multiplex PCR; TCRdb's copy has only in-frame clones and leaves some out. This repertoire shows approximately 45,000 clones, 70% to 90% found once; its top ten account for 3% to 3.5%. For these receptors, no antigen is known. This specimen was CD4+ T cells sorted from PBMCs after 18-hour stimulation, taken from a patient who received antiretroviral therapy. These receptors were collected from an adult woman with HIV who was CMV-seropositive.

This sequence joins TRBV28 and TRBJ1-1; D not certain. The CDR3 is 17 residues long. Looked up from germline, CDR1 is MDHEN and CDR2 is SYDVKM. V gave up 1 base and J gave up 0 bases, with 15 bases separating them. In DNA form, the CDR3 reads TGTGCCAGCAGTTTATCATTTGGTGCGGGCATGAACACTGAAGCTTTCTTT. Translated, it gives CASSLSFGAGMNTEAFF.

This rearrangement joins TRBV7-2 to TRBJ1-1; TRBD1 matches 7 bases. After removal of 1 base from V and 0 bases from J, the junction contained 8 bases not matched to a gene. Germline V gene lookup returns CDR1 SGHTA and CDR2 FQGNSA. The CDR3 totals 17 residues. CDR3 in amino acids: CASSLGLKQGLNTEAFF. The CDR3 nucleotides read TGTGCCAGCAGCTTAGGGCTCAAACAGGGGCTGAACACTGAAGCTTTCTTT.

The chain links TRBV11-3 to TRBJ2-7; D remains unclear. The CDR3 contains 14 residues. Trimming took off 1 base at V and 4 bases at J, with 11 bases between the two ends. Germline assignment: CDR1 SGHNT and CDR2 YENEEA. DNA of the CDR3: TGTGCCAGCAGCTTAGGAGGAATTGGTTACGAGCAGTACTTC. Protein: CASSLGGIGYEQYF.

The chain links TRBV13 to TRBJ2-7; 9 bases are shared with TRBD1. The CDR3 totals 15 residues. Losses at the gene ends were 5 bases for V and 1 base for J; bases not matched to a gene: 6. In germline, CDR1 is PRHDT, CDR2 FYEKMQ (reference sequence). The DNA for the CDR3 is TGTGCCAGCAGCCCAACCGGGACAGGGTCCTACGAGCAGTACTTC. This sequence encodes CASSPTGTGSYEQYF.

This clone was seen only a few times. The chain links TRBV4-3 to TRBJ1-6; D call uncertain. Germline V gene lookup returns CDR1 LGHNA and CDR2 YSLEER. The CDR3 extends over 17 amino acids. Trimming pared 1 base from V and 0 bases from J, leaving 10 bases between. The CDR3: CASSQGHLGSYNSPLHF. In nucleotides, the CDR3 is TGCGCCAGCAGCCAAGGACACTTAGGCTCCTATAATTCACCCCTCCACTTT.

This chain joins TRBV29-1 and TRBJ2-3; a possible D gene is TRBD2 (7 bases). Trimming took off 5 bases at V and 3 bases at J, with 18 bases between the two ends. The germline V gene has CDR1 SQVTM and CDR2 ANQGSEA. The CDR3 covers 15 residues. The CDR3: CSVQGGGGRTDTQYF. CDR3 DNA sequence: TGCAGCGTTCAAGGGGGAGGGGGTAGGACAGATACGCAGTATTTT.

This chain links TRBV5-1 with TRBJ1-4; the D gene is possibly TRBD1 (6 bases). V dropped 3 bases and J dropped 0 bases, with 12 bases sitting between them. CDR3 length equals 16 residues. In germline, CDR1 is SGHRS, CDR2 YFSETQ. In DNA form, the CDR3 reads TGCGCCAGCAGCTCAGGGGCGACTGCAACTAATGAAAAACTGTTTTTT. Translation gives CASSSGATATNEKLFF.

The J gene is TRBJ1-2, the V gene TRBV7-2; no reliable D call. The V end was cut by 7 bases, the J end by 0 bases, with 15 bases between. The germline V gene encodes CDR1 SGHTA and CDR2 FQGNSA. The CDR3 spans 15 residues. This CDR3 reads CASTRGELANYGYTF. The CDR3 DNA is TGTGCCAGCACCCGGGGAGAGTTAGCTAACTATGGCTACACCTTC. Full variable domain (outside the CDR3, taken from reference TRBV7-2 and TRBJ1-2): GAGVSQSPSNKVTEKGKDVELRCDPISGHTALYWYRQSLGQGLEFLIYFQGNSAPDKSGLPSDRFSAERTGGSVSTLTIQRTQQEDSAVYLCASTRGELANYGYTFGSGTRLTVV.

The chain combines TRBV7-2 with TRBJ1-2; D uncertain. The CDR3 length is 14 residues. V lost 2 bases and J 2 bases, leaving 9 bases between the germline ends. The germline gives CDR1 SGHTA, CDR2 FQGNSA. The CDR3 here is CASSLRAANYGYTF. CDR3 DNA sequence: TGTGCCAGCAGCTTAAGGGCAGCGAACTATGGCTACACCTTC.

CDR3 sequence (DNA): TGCAGCGTTAAAAAGGGGGATGGCACTGAAGCTTTCTTT. This codes for CSVKKGDGTEAFF. This sequence joins TRBV29-1 and TRBJ1-1, with a tentative D call TRBD1 (6 bases). The CDR3 runs 13 residues. Trimming left V 5 bases short and J 4 bases short, with 14 bases between. The germline gives CDR1 SQVTM, CDR2 ANQGSEA.

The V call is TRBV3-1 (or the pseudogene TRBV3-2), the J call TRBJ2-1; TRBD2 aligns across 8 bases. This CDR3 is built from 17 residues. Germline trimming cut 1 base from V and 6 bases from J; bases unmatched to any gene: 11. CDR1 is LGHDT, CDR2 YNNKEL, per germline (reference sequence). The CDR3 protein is CASSQVLVSGSANEQFF. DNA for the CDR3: TGTGCCAGCAGCCAAGTCTTGGTGAGCGGGAGTGCCAATGAGCAGTTCTTC.

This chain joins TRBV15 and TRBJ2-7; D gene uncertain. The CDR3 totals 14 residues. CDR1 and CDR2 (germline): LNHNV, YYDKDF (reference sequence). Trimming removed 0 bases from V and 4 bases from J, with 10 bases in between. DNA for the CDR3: TGTGCCACCAGCAGAGAGTCGGTGCGGTACGAGCAGTACTTC. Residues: CATSRESVRYEQYF.

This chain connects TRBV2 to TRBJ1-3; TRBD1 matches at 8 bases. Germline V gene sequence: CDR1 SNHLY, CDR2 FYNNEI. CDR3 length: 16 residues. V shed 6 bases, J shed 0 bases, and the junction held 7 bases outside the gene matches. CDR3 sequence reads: CASSLGTGASGNTIYF. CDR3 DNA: TGTGCCAGCAGCCTCGGGACAGGTGCCTCTGGAAACACCATATATTTT.

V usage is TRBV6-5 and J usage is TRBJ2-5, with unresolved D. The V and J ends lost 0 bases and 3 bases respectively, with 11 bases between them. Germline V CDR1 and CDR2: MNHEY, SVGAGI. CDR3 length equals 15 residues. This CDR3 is CASSYSNLAEETQYF. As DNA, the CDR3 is TGTGCCAGCAGTTACTCGAACCTGGCGGAAGAGACCCAGTACTTC.